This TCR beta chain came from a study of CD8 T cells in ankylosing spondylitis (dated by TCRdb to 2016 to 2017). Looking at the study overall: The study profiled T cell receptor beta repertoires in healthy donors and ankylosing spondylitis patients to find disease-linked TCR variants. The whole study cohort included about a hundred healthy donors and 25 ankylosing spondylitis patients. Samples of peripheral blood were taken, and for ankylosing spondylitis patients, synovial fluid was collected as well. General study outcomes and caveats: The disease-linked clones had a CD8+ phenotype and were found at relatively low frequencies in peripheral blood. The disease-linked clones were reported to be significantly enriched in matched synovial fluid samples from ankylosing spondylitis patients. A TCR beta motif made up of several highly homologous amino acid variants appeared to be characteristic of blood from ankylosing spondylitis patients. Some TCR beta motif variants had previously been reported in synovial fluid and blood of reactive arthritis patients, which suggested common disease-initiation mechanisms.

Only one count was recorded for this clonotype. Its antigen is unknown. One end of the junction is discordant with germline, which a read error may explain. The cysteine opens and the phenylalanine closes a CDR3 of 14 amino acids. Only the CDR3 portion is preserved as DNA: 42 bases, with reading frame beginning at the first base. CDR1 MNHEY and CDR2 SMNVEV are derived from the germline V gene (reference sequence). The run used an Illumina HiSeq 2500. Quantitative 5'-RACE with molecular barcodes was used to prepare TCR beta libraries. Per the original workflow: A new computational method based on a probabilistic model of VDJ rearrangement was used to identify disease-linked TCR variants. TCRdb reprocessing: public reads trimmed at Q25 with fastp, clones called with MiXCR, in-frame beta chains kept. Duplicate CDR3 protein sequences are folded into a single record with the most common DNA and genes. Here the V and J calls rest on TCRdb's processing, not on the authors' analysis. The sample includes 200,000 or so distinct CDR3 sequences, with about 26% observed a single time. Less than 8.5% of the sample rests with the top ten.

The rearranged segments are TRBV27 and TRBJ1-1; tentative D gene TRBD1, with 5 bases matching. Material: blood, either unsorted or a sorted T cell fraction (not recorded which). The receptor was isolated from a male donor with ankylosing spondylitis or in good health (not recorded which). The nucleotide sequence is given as TGTGCCAGCAGTTCCCGGACAAAGAACTCTGAAGCTTTCTTT. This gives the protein CASSSRTKNSEAFF.